The present TCR beta chain was sequenced within a study of blood T cell repertoires in COVID-19. TCRdb's copy holds only in-frame clones and misses some; the assay was immunoSEQ multiplex PCR. The profile covers 90,000 to 100,000 clones, with about 80% appearing a single time and roughly a quarter taken by the ten largest. The sequenced sample consisted of peripheral blood. The sequence derives from a man between 70 and 80 years old with acute or convalescent COVID-19.

In DNA, the CDR3 is TGTGCCAGCAGCTTCGGGGTCGAGCAGTACTTC. Amino acid sequence: CASSFGVEQYF. The V gene is TRBV7-9, the J gene TRBJ2-7; D is perhaps TRBD2 (5 bases). The CDR3 is 11 residues long. The germline V and J ends were trimmed by 3 bases and 6 bases, with 6 bases remaining between them. Germline V gene sequence: CDR1 SEHNR, CDR2 FQNEAQ (reference sequence).